This TCR beta chain was sequenced in a study of blood T cell repertoires in COVID-19. In the study overall: Acute-phase and convalescent COVID-19 samples originated in the United States, Italy and Spain. PBMCs, B-cell-depleted T cells, or T cells were the source of the cDNA or gDNA that made up the material.

Trimming left V 4 bases short and J 3 bases short, with 10 bases between. Looked up from germline, CDR1 is MDHEN and CDR2 is SYDVKM. CDR3 length: 13 residues. Original methodology: Amplification of reference gene primers was used by the study to estimate nucleated cell counts. The method was immunoSEQ multiplex PCR; TCRdb's version includes in-frame clones alone and lacks a portion of them. V, J and clone size were drawn from that table, and D and trimming were deduced from the DNA. The sample yields roughly 350,000 clones, more than 75% seen once. Sequenced sample: peripheral blood. The clonotype comes from a woman aged 18-30 years who had recovered from COVID-19. This chain links TRBV28 with TRBJ2-7; D is possibly TRBD2 (6 bases). This chain's CDR3 is CASSSPTSYEQYV. For the CDR3, the DNA is TGTGCCAGCAGTTCTCCGACTAGCTACGAGCAGTACGTC.